The 5 T cell receptor beta chains reported below all come from one sample, sequenced in a study of blood T cell repertoires in COVID-19. Using immunoSEQ multiplex PCR, the repertoire was profiled, and TCRdb retains in-frame clones only, with some absent. The sample yields fewer than 15,000 clones, around 78% seen once. Sequencing was done on a sample of peripheral blood. These receptors all come from a human donor in a cohort sampled during active COVID-19.

The gene calls are TRBV2 and TRBJ1-1; possible D gene TRBD1, 5 bases. The CDR3 has 16 residues. CDR1 is SNHLY, CDR2 FYNNEI, per germline. The V end lost 4 bases, the J end lost 8 bases, and 23 bases lay between the germline ends. The CDR3 loop is CASSGAPGRTQTEAFF. The CDR3 region has the DNA TGTGCCAGCAGTGGTGCGCCAGGGCGAACTCAAACAGAAGCTTTCTTT.

This chain links TRBV7-2 with TRBJ1-5; D is ambiguous. CDR1 and CDR2 (germline): SGHTA, FQGNSA. Trimming removed 1 base from V and 0 bases from J, with 13 bases in between. The CDR3 runs to 17 residues. CDR3 sequence: CASSLGGQANSNQPQHF. The CDR3 DNA reads as TGTGCCAGCAGCTTAGGCGGGCAGGCAAATAGCAATCAGCCCCAGCATTTT.

The chain has TRBV12-3 or TRBV12-4 and TRBJ1-6; D is unclear. The CDR3 sequence is 12 residues long. Trimming cost V 5 bases and J 6 bases, with 5 bases left between them. In DNA form, the CDR3 reads TGTGCCAGCAGTGGACTTAATTCACCCCTCCACTTT. It specifies CASSGLNSPLHF.

This clone is medium-sized within its sample. This chain uses TRBV27 with TRBJ1-1; TRBD1 agrees at 8 bases. CDR1 and CDR2 (germline): MNHEY, SMNVEV (reference sequence). Trimming cost V 5 bases and J 4 bases; bases outside gene matches: 6. The CDR3 runs 14 residues. In nucleotides, the CDR3 is TGTGCCAGCAGTCCCTCAGGGGGCGGCACTGAAGCTTTCTTT. Translating it yields CASSPSGGGTEAFF.

There are a few counts of this clone. Mismatch with germline at one junction end may stem from a read error. The chain couples TRBV5-1 to TRBJ1-2; D possibly corresponds to TRBD1 (5 bases). The CDR3 totals 13 residues. CDR1 and CDR2 from the germline V gene are SGHRS and YFSETQ. CDR3 sequence: CASTLEGNYGYTF. DNA for the CDR3: TGCGCCAGCACCTTGGAGGGGAACTATGGCTACACCTTC. The whole variable domain, remainder taken from reference TRBV5-1 and TRBJ1-2, is KAGVTQTPRYLIKTRGQQVTLSCSPISGHRSVSWYQQTPGQGLQFLFEYFSETQRNKGNFPGRFSGRQFSNSRSEMNVSTLELGDSALYLCASTLEGNYGYTFGSGTRLTVV.